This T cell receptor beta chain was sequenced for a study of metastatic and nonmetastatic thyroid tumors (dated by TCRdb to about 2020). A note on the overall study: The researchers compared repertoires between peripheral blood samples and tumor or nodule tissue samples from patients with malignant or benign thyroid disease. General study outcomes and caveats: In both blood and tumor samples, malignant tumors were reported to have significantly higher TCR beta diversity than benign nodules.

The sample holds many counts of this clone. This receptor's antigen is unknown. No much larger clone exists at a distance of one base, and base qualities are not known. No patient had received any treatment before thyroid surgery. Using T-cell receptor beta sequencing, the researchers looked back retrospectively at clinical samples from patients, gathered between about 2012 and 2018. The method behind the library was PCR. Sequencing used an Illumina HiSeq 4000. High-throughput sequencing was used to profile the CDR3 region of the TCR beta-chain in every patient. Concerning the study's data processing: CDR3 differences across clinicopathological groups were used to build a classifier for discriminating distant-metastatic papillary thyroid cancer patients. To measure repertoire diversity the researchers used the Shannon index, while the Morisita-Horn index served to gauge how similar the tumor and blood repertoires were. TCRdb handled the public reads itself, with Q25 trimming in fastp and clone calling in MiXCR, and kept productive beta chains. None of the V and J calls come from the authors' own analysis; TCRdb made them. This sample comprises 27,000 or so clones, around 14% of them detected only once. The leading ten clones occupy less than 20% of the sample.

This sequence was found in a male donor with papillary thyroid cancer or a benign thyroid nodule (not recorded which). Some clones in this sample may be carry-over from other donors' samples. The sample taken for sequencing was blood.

In nucleotides, the sequence is TGTGCCAGCAGCGTAGCTTTGGACTCTGGAAACACCATATATTTT. Its translation is CASSVALDSGNTIYF. The chain employs TRBV9 and TRBJ1-3, with the D gene uncertain. The CDR3 runs 15 amino acids, cysteine and phenylalanine included. Kept here is only the CDR3 DNA, which spans 45 bases and is read in frame from base 1. Looking up the germline V gene yields CDR1 SGDLS and CDR2 YYNGEE. Deletion took 0 bases off V and 0 bases off J, with a span of 7 bases between the germline ends.